The entry that follows covers one T cell receptor beta chain sequence. This clonotype was observed a few times. This receptor's antigen is unknown. Base quality data are lacking; no much larger clone is found one base away. The library was built by means of RACE. Sequencing used a NextSeq 500. During library preparation, unique molecular identifiers were attached to individual cDNA molecules so that TCRs could be counted in a quantitative, reproducible way. For every blood RNA sample, sequencing covered both the TCR alpha and TCR beta chains. Per the original workflow: The median number of TCRs per sample was around 100,000, ranging from about 20,000 to 690,600. V, J and CDR3 annotation of the TCR reads was carried out using the Decombinator software suite. For PS versus PT1 abundance plots, all samples were subsampled to the same number of TCRs (28,000). Expanded TCRs were defined as absent before sensitization and observed at least eight times at the 2-week time point. TCRdb reworked the public reads: Q25 trimming with fastp, MiXCR clone assembly, productive beta chains retained. Rows are combined by CDR3 protein, so each entry shows the most common genes and DNA. The V and J calls were determined by TCRdb, not by the authors. The sample data list tens of thousands of distinct CDR3 sequences, and more than 9% of these were observed just once. The ten largest clones capture 2.2% of the sample.

The data originate from a study of human T cells and chemical hapten exposure (dated by TCRdb to the early 2020s). About the study as a whole: For sensitization, 2% DPC in acetone was applied to a 2 cm by 2 cm area of upper inner arm skin. Libraries were combined into a pool for sequencing, and differences in TCR yield between samples came mainly from small differences in library volumes within the pool. Patients additionally received weekly therapeutic DPC doses to the scalp throughout the roughly 25-week study period. This study followed changes in the peripheral blood TCR repertoire in vivo during primary and secondary sensitization of alopecia patients to the hapten diphenylcyclopropenone (DPC). Patient blood was sampled pre-sensitization (week 0) and at 2, 6 and about 24 weeks after DPC sensitization. Patch tests used Finn chambers with 0.01% DPC on the upper back, scored after 6 days by International Contact Dermatitis Research Group standards. About 28 alopecia patients gave blood for TCR sequencing at one to four time points (pre-sensitization, 2, 6 and 24 weeks). Most of the patients in the cohort were female, and the cohort covered alopecia areata with under or over 50% scalp involvement, alopecia totalis and alopecia universalis.

From the germline V gene, CDR1 is SGHRS and CDR2 is YFSETQ. V lost 2 bases and J lost 2 bases, and the count of bases not matched to a germline gene is 9. Its CDR3 holds 16 amino acids, cysteine through phenylalanine. Here the CDR3 DNA is all that survives: 48 bases in frame from base 1. The paper's findings and limits, for the study overall: Compared with pre-sensitization or healthy control sets, expanded TCRs formed significantly more large CDR3 similarity clusters, which is consistent with antigen-driven responses. No change with DPC sensitization was found in the number of TCRs above 1 in 1000 frequency, and no evidence of global repertoire structure alterations was found. After repeated subsampling, changes were observed in the strength of the expansion versus patch-test correlation and in the threshold at which the correlation became significant. A positive correlation was found between the number of PT1 expanded TCRs and patch test score, with significance reached at thresholds 8, 16 and 32 but not 4. All patients had alopecia, a presumed autoimmune disease, so their immune response might differ from that of healthy individuals.

Read against the paper, the sample's time point label means: patch test 1, 2 weeks after DPC sensitization. In light of the paper, this sample's treatment or condition label describes: therapeutic diphenylcyclopropenone sensitization with weekly scalp DPC. At every patch-test visit, the blood draw took place before the patch test was put on. Eligible patients were aged 18 to 70, diagnosed with alopecia, deemed suitable for DPC therapy, and excluded if pregnant. Unfractionated whole blood was collected in Tempus Blood RNA tubes, and total RNA was extracted from that blood. This TCR was recovered from a man between 35 and 55 years old with alopecia areata. Some clones in this sample may be carry-over from other donors' samples. Sequenced here: whole blood, sampled in connection with sensitization to the hapten diphenylcyclopropenone (DPC). The sequence links TRBV5-1 to TRBJ2-5; 7 of the junction bases match TRBD1. The CDR3 sequence is CASSLSGTAPQETQYF. The nucleotides are TGCGCCAGCAGCTTATCCGGGACAGCGCCGCAAGAGACCCAGTACTTC.